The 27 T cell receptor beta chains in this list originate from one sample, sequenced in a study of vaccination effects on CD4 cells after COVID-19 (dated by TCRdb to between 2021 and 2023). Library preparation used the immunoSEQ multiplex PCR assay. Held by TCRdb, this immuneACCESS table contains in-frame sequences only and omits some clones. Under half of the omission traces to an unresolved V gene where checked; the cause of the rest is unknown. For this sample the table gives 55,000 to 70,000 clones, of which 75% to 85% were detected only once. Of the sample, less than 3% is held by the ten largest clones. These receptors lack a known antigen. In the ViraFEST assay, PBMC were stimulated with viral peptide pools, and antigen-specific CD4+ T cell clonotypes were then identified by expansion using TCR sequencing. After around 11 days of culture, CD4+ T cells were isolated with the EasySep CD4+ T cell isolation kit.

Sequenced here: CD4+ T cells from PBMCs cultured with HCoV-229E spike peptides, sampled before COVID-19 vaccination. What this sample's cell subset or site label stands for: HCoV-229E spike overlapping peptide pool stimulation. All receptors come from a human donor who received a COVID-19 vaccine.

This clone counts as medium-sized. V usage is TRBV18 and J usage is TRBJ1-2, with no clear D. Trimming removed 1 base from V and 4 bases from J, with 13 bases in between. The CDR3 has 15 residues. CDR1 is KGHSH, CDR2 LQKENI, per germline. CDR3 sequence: CASSPRSPEIYGYTF. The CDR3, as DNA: TGTGCCAGCTCACCACGCTCTCCAGAAATCTATGGCTACACCTTC.

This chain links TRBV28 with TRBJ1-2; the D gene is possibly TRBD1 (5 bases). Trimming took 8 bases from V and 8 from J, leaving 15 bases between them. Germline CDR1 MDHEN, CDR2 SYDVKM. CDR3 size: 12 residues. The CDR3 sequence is CASFQEGNGYTF. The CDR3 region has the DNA TGTGCCAGCTTCCAAGAGGGGAACGGCTACACCTTC.

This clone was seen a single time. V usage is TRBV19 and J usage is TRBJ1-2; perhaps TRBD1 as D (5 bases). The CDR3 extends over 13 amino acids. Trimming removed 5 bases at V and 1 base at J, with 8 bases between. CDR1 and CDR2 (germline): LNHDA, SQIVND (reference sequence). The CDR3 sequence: CASSEQVNYGYTF. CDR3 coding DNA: TGTGCCAGTAGTGAACAGGTTAACTATGGCTACACCTTC.

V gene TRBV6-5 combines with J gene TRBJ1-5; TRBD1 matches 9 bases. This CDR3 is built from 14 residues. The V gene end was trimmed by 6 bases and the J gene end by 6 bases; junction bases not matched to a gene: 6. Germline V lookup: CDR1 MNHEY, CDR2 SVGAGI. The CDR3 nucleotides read TGTGCCAGCAGGGAGACAGGGGGAGGTCAGCCCCAGCATTTT. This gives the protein CASRETGGGQPQHF.

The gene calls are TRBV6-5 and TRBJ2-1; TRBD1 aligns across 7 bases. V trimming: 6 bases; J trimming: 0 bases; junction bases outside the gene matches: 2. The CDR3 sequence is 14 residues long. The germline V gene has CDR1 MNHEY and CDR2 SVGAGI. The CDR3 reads CASSRDSSYNEQFF. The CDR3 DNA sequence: TGTGCCAGCAGCCGGGACAGCTCCTACAATGAGCAGTTCTTC.

DNA for the CDR3: TGTGCCAGCAGCGTAGATCGGGGAGGGTATGGCTACACCTTC. Translation: CASSVDRGGYGYTF. The chain recombines TRBV9 with TRBJ1-2; no definite D call. CDR1 is SGDLS and CDR2 is YYNGEE in the germline V gene. CDR3 size: 14 residues. V dropped 0 bases and J dropped 5 bases, with 11 bases sitting between them.

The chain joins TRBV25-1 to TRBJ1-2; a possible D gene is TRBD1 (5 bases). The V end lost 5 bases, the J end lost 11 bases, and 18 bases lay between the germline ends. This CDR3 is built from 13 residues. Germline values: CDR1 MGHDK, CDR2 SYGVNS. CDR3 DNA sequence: TGTGCCAGCAGTCCACCTTCAATCAGGGAATACACCTTC. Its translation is CASSPPSIREYTF.

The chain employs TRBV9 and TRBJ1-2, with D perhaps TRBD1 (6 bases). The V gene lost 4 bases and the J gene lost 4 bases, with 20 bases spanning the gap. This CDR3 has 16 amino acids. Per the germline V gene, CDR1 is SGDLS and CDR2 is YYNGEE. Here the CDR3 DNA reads TGTGCCAGCAGCCCTAATCGTTTGACAGGATCCTATGGCTACACCTTC. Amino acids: CASSPNRLTGSYGYTF.

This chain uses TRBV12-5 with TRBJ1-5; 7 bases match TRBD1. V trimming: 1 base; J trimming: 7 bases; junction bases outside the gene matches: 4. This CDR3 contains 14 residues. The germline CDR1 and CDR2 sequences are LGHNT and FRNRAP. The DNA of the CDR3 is TGTGCTAGTGGTTTGGACAGGGGATGGCAGCCCCAGCATTTT. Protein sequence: CASGLDRGWQPQHF.

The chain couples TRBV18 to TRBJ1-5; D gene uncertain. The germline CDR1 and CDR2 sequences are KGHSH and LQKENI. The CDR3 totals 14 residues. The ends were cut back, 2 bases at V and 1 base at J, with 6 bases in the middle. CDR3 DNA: TGTGCCAGCTCACCAACAGACAGCAATCAGCCCCAGCATTTT. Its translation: CASSPTDSNQPQHF.

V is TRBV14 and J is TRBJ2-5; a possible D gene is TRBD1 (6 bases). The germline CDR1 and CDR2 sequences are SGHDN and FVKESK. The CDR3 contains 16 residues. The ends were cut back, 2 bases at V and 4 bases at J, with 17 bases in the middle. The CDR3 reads CASSQRQDRWGETQYF. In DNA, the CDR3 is TGTGCCAGCAGCCAACGACAGGATCGATGGGGAGAGACCCAGTACTTC.

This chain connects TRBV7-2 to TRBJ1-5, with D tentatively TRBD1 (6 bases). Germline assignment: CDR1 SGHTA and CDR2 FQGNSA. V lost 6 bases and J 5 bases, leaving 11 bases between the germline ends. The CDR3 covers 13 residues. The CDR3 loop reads CASRGDIYQPQHF. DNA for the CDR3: TGTGCCAGCAGGGGGGACATTTATCAGCCCCAGCATTTT.

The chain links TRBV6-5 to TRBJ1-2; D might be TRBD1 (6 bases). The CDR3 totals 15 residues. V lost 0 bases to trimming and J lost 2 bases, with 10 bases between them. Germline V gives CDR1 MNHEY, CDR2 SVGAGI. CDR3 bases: TGTGCCAGCAGTTACTCAGGACAGAACAACTATGGCTACACCTTC. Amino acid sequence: CASSYSGQNNYGYTF.

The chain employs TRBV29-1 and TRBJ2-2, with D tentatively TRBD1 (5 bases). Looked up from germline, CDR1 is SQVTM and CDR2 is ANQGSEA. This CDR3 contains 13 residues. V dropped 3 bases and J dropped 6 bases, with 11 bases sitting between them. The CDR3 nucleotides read TGCAGCGTTGATGGTTTGGGGCCCGGGGAGCTGTTTTTT. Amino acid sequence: CSVDGLGPGELFF.

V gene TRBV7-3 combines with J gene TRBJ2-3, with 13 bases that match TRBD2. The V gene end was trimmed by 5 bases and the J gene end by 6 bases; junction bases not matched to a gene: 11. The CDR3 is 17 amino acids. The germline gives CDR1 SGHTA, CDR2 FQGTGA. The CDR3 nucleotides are TGTGCCAGCAGCCCCCGGACTAGCGGGGGACCCGAGGATACGCAGTATTTT. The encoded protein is CASSPRTSGGPEDTQYF. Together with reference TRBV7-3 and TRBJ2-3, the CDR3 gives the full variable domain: GAGVSQTPSNKVTEKGKYVELRCDPISGHTALYWYRQSLGQGPEFLIYFQGTGAADDSGLPNDRFFAVRPEGSVSTLKIQRTERGDSAVYLCASSPRTSGGPEDTQYFGPGTRLTVL.

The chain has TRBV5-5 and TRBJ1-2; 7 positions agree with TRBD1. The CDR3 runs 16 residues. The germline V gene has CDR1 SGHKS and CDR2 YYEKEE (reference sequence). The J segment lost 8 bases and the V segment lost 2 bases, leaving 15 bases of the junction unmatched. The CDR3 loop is CASSFSPGRQGDGYTF. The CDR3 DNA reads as TGTGCCAGCAGCTTTTCCCCGGGGAGACAGGGAGACGGCTACACCTTC.

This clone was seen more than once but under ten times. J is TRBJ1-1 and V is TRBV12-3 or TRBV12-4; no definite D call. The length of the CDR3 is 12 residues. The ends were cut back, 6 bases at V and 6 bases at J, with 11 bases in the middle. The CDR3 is CASRPGRAEAFF. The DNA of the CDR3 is TGTGCCAGCAGACCAGGACGGGCTGAAGCTTTCTTT.

The CDR3 region is CAWSRDRATNTEAFF. DNA of the CDR3: TGTGCCTGGAGCCGGGACAGGGCAACGAACACTGAAGCTTTCTTT. The rearrangement links TRBV30 to TRBJ1-1; 9 bases line up with TRBD1. With V trimmed by 3 bases and J by 1 base, 6 bases remained unmatched. This CDR3 region has 15 residues. Germline V gene sequence: CDR1 GTSNPN, CDR2 SVGIG (reference sequence).

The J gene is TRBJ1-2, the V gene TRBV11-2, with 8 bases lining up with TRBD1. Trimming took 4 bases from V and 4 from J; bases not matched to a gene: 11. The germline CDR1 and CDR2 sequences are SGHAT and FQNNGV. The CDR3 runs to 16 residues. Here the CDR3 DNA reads TGTGCCAGCAGCTCGGATGGCAGGGGGCTTAGCTATGGCTACACCTTC. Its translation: CASSSDGRGLSYGYTF.

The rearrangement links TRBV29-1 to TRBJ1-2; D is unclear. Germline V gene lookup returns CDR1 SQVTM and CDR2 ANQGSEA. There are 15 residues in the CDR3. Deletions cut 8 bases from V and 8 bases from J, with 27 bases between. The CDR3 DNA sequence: TGCAGCTGCCTACCGTCTGGGCAGAGGACTGGAGGCTACACCTTC. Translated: CSCLPSGQRTGGYTF.

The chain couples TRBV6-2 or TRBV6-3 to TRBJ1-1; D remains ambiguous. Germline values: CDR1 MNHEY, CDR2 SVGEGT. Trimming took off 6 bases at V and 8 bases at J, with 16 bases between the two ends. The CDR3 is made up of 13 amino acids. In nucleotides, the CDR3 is TGTGCCAGCAGCCCATCTGTCCCCCCGGAAGCTTTCTTT. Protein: CASSPSVPPEAFF.

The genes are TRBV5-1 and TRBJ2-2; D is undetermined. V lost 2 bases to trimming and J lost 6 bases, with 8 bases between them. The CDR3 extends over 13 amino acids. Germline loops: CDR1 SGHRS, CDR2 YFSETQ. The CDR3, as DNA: TGCGCCAGCAGCTTCGAGGCAGCCGGGGAGCTGTTTTTT. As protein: CASSFEAAGELFF.

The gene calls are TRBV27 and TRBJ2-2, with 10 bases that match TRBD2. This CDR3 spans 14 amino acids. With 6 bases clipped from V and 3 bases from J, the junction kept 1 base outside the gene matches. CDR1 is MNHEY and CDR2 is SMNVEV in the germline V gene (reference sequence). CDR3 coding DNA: TGTGCCAGCAGGACTAGCGGGTACACCGGGGAGCTGTTTTTT. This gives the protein CASRTSGYTGELFF.

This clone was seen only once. The CDR3 protein is CSLTGGKDFSTDTQYF. The DNA for the CDR3 is TGCAGCCTTACGGGGGGGAAGGACTTTAGCACAGATACGCAGTATTTT. V usage is TRBV29-1 and J usage is TRBJ2-3, with TRBD2 matching 8 bases. The trim removed 8 bases at V and 0 bases at J, leaving 13 bases unmatched. CDR3 length: 16 residues. CDR1 and CDR2 (germline): SQVTM, ANQGSEA.

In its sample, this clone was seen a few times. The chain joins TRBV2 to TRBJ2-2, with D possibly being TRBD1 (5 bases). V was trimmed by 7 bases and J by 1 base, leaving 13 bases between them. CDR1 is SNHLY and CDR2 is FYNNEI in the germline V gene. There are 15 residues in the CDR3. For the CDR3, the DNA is TGTGCCAGCAAAGTCAGGGTCCAGAACACCGGGGAGCTGTTTTTT. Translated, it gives CASKVRVQNTGELFF.

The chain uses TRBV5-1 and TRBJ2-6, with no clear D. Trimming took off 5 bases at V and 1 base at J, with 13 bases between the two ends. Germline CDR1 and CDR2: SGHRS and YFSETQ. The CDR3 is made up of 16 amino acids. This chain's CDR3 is CASSLPLFSGANVLTF. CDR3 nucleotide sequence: TGCGCCAGCAGTCTACCTCTATTTTCTGGGGCCAACGTCCTGACTTTC.

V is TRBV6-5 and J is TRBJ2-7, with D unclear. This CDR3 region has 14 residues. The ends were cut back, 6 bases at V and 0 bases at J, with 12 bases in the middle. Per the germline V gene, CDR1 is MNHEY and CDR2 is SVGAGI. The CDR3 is CASRTEATSYEQYV. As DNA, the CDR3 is TGTGCCAGCAGGACTGAAGCGACCTCCTACGAGCAGTACGTC.